Sequencing of this TCR beta chain was carried out in a study of cytomegalovirus exposure and HLA in healthy donors. Germline V gene sequence: CDR1 SGHAT, CDR2 FQNNGV. After removal of 6 bases from V and 5 bases from J, the junction contained 6 bases not matched to a gene. This CDR3 is built from 15 residues. On this clone itself: Its antigen remains unknown.

A multiplex PCR was run with 60 Vbeta primers and 13 Jbeta primers. Repertoires were generated with immunoSEQ multiplex PCR, while TCRdb's copy carries only in-frame clones and drops some. The sample has 200,000 or so clones, and its top ten clones hold over 0.95%. Study-level results: In vitro checks showed that a few CMV-associated chains really do target CMV antigens. The listing of some 170 TCR beta chains classed them as cytomegalovirus-associated. Apparent HLA restriction characterized most CMV-associated TCR beta chains in a later analysis. Sequencing depth roughly uniform across donors was assumed in presence/absence analyses.

Sequenced input: PBMCs. The origin of this receptor is a girl aged 2-9 years in good health and CMV-seropositive. The chain uses TRBV11-2 and TRBJ2-1; 11 nucleotides align to TRBD2. For the CDR3, the DNA is TGTGCCAGCAGGTGGGGACTAGCGGATCACAATGAGCAGTTCTTC. It is translated as CASRWGLADHNEQFF.